Listed below are T cell receptor beta chains from one sample, sequenced in a study of T cell repertoires in cytomegalovirus infection. TCRdb re-called the reads with MiXCR, one entry per CDR3 protein. The sample holds 150,000 to 200,000 distinct CDR3 sequences, about 15% seen once. Sequenced input: PBMCs. Receptors were obtained from a human donor in good health (CMV status not recorded). Some clones in this sample may be carry-over from other donors' samples. CDR3s include the opening cysteine and the closing phenylalanine or tryptophan. A D gene is named only where the DNA matches it firmly. Only some rows state a clone size, as once, few, many or a class for expanded clones.

size	V	D	J	CDR3	DNA
-	TRBV7-9	TRBD1	TRBJ1-5	CASSFSGTDNQPQHF	TGTGCCAGCAGCTTTTCCGGGACAGACAATCAGCCCCAGCATTTT
few	TRBV20-1	-	TRBJ1-1	CSAPGGGNTEAFF	TGCAGTGCTCCGGGGGGGGGGAACACTGAAGCTTTCTTT
few	TRBV4-1	-	TRBJ2-7	CASSQDTRGQYF	TGCGCCAGCAGCCAAGATACCCGGGGGCAGTACTTC
many	TRBV7-3	TRBD2	TRBJ2-1	CASSPSGGSYNEQFF	TGTGCCAGCAGCCCTAGCGGGGGCTCCTACAATGAGCAGTTCTTC
once	TRBV7-2	TRBD2	TRBJ2-3	CASSPRTSLCSTETQYF	TGTGCCAGCAGCCCTAGGACTAGCCTATGTAGCACAGAGACGCAGTATTTT
many	TRBV7-2	TRBD2	TRBJ2-7	CASSVTSGASYEQYF	TGTGCCAGCAGCGTTACTAGCGGGGCATCCTACGAGCAGTACTTC
many	TRBV7-2	TRBD2	TRBJ2-1	CASSLGSRTSGEQFF	TGTGCCAGCAGCTTGGGCAGTCGAACTAGCGGAGAGCAGTTCTTC
-	TRBV6-2/TRBV6-3	-	TRBJ1-2	CASSYSAANYGYTF	TGTGCCAGCAGTTACTCAGCGGCTAACTATGGCTACACCTTC
-	TRBV18	-	TRBJ1-1	CASSRSGTTEAFF	TGTGCCAGCTCCCGCTCCGGGACCACTGAAGCTTTCTTT
few	TRBV25-1	-	TRBJ1-1	CASSELVGPEAFF	TGTGCCAGCAGTGAATTGGTGGGACCTGAAGCTTTCTTT
many	TRBV7-9	TRBD1	TRBJ1-2	CASSKSDRGNGYTF	TGTGCCAGCAGCAAATCGGACAGGGGGAATGGCTACACCTTC
many	TRBV7-3	TRBD2	TRBJ2-1	CASSPWTSGRYNEQFF	TGTGCCAGCAGCCCGTGGACTAGCGGGAGATACAATGAGCAGTTCTTC
-	TRBV5-1	TRBD1	TRBJ2-7	CASSPDRISYEQYF	TGCGCCAGCAGTCCGGACAGGATCTCCTACGAGCAGTACTTC
many	TRBV7-9	-	TRBJ2-1	CASSPEPRGPSYNEQFF	TGTGCCAGCAGCCCTGAACCGCGGGGGCCGAGTTACAATGAGCAGTTCTTC
few	TRBV28	-	TRBJ2-1	CASSLKNEQFF	TGTGCCAGCAGCTTGAAGAATGAGCAGTTCTTC
many	TRBV5-1	-	TRBJ2-7	CASSLGTQSREQYF	TGCGCCAGCAGCTTGGGGACTCAGTCCCGCGAGCAGTACTTC
many	TRBV6-2/TRBV6-3	-	TRBJ2-1	CASSYWGRSSYNEQFF	TGTGCCAGCAGTTACTGGGGAAGGAGCTCCTACAATGAGCAGTTCTTC
few	TRBV7-9	-	TRBJ1-3	CASSKLGPNSGNTIYF	TGTGCCAGCAGCAAACTAGGACCAAACTCTGGAAACACCATATATTTT
-	TRBV6-2/TRBV6-3	TRBD2	TRBJ2-2	CASSRGGPSGELFF	TGTGCCAGCAGCCGGGGAGGGCCGAGCGGGGAGCTGTTTTTT
-	TRBV7-9	-	TRBJ2-1	CAIYPASNSYNEQFF	TGTGCCATCTACCCGGCTTCAAACTCCTACAATGAGCAGTTCTTC